Below are 12 T cell receptor beta chains sequenced from a single sample in a study of blood T cell repertoires in COVID-19. The protocol was immunoSEQ multiplex PCR, while the TCRdb copy is restricted to in-frame clones and leaves out a portion. The top ten clones hold about 8.4% of a sample with 300,000 to 350,000 clones, about 90% of them seen once. Sequencing was carried out using PBMCs or T cells enriched from blood (not recorded which). Receptors were obtained from a woman in her thirties who had recovered from COVID-19.

The chain employs TRBV19 and TRBJ2-7, with 7 positions matching TRBD1. CDR1 and CDR2 from the germline V gene are LNHDA and SQIVND (reference sequence). Trimming at V came to 6 bases and at J to 1 base, leaving 3 bases not matched to a gene. The CDR3 sequence is 13 residues long. The CDR3 DNA follows: TGTGCCAGTAGGCCAGGGGGATCCTACGAGCAGTACTTC. Translated: CASRPGGSYEQYF.

This clone appeared once. As DNA, the CDR3 is TGTGCCAGCAATCCGAGCTCCTATAATTCACCCCTCCACTTT. This codes for CASNPSSYNSPLHF. The rearrangement joins TRBV7-2 to TRBJ1-6; D is uncertain. The CDR3 contains 14 residues. Looked up from germline, CDR1 is SGHTA and CDR2 is FQGNSA. Trimming cost V 7 bases and J 0 bases, with 7 bases left between them. Full variable domain (rest looked up from reference TRBV7-2 and TRBJ1-6): GAGVSQSPSNKVTEKGKDVELRCDPISGHTALYWYRQSLGQGLEFLIYFQGNSAPDKSGLPSDRFSAERTGGSVSTLTIQRTQQEDSAVYLCASNPSSYNSPLHFGNGTRLTVT.

The V gene is TRBV19, the J gene TRBJ1-2, with unresolved D. Germline V lookup: CDR1 LNHDA, CDR2 SQIVND (reference sequence). The CDR3 is 14 residues long. With 9 bases removed from V and 0 bases from J, the gap between germline ends came to 14 bases. The CDR3 region has the DNA TGTGCCAGCCTGACGTTGGGCGCTAACTATGGCTACACCTTC. It specifies CASLTLGANYGYTF.

This clone occurred a few times. This chain uses TRBV18 with TRBJ2-5; 13 positions match TRBD2. The length of the CDR3 is 18 residues. The V gene end was trimmed by 3 bases and the J gene end by 4 bases; junction bases not matched to a gene: 11. Germline V CDR1 and CDR2: KGHSH, LQKENI. The DNA of the CDR3 is TGTGCCAGCTCACCTCCTACGCGACTAGCGGGAGGACGAGAGACCCAGTACTTC. Its translation: CASSPPTRLAGGRETQYF.

This clone came up once. This chain uses TRBV4-3 with TRBJ2-1; possible D gene TRBD1, 5 bases. The CDR3 length is 16 residues. V was shortened by 2 bases and J by 0 bases, with 11 bases between the two germline ends. The V gene's germline CDR1 is LGHNA and CDR2 YSLEER. The CDR3 DNA is TGCGCCAGCAGCCAAACGAGCGACAGCTCCTACAATGAGCAGTTCTTC. Protein: CASSQTSDSSYNEQFF.

V gene TRBV29-1 combines with J gene TRBJ2-5, with a possible D match to TRBD2 (7 bases). This CDR3 has 14 residues. CDR1 and CDR2 (germline): SQVTM, ANQGSEA. The V end lost 7 bases, the J end lost 1 base, and 16 bases lay between the germline ends. The CDR3 coding sequence is TGCAGCGCTCCACTAGGGGGGGGCCAAGAGACCCAGTACTTC. It is translated as CSAPLGGGQETQYF.

The chain carries TRBV3-1 (or the pseudogene TRBV3-2) and TRBJ2-3, with TRBD2 matching over 12 bases. The CDR3 totals 17 residues. V lost 0 bases and J lost 4; bases outside the gene matches: 5. Germline V gives CDR1 LGHDT, CDR2 YNNKEL (reference sequence). The CDR3, as DNA: TGTGCCAGCAGCCAAGATCCCGCTAGCGGGAGGGCAGATACGCAGTATTTT. This gives the protein CASSQDPASGRADTQYF.

This chain connects TRBV3-1 (or the pseudogene TRBV3-2) to TRBJ2-6, with no clear D. Germline CDR1 reads LGHDT; CDR2 reads YNNKEL (reference sequence). CDR3 length equals 14 residues. The V and J ends lost 3 bases and 0 bases respectively, with 3 bases between them. The CDR3: CASSHSSGANVLTF. The CDR3 coding sequence is TGTGCCAGCAGCCACAGCTCTGGGGCCAACGTCCTGACTTTC.

V is TRBV6-6 and J is TRBJ1-1; 10 nucleotides agree with TRBD1. Germline trimming cut 6 bases from V and 1 base from J; bases unmatched to any gene: 5. The length of the CDR3 is 15 residues. Germline-derived CDR1 and CDR2 are MNHNY and SVGAGI (reference sequence). CDR3 nucleotides: TGTGCCAGCAGCGAGGGGACAGGGGCGAACACTGAAGCTTTCTTT. Translated: CASSEGTGANTEAFF.

V gene TRBV7-2 combines with J gene TRBJ1-2, with no clear D. The CDR3 has 15 amino acids. Germline V gene lookup returns CDR1 SGHTA and CDR2 FQGNSA. Deletions cut 3 bases from V and 0 bases from J, with 11 bases between. The CDR3 spells CASSFRTAANYGYTF. The CDR3 DNA reads as TGTGCCAGCAGCTTTCGTACAGCTGCTAACTATGGCTACACCTTC.

The chain is built from TRBV5-1 and TRBJ2-7; tentatively, D is TRBD2 (5 bases). V dropped 3 bases and J dropped 2 bases, with 12 bases sitting between them. The CDR3 runs to 14 residues. The germline gives CDR1 SGHRS, CDR2 YFSETQ. The CDR3 loop reads CASSSGILAYEQYF. The CDR3 coding sequence is TGCGCCAGCAGCTCCGGGATCCTCGCCTACGAGCAGTACTTC.

The chain recombines TRBV27 with TRBJ2-1; 13 nucleotides match TRBD2. The CDR3 has 16 amino acids. Germline V gives CDR1 MNHEY, CDR2 SMNVEV (reference sequence). V dropped 5 bases and J dropped 2; count of bases not matched to a gene: 3. CDR3: CASSTSGRAAYNEQFF. The CDR3 nucleotides read TGTGCCAGCAGTACTAGCGGGAGGGCCGCCTACAATGAGCAGTTCTTC.